This section outlines one TCR beta chain sequence together with its context. No antigen is known for it. The sample comes from a study of T-cell reconstitution after alpha-beta-depleted transplantation in children. V was clipped by 1 base and J by 0 bases, with 23 bases between them. The CDR3 consists of 20 residues. Germline V CDR1 and CDR2: SGHTA, FQGNSA. For TCRbeta, the library was prepared with unique molecular identifiers. In TCRdb, the PCR reads were re-called with MiXCR into one record per CDR3 protein. Here the sample spans a few hundred thousand distinct CDR3 sequences, roughly 13% being singletons. Points from the study as a whole: Alpha-beta T cells present about two months after transplant were reported to originate from several hundred expanded graft clones. T-cell numbers and diversity, one year after transplant, stemmed largely from T cells that were newly produced. The study traced high day-60 TCRbeta diversity in some patients to surviving recipient T cells and thymic progenitors.

Sequenced material: PBMCs, mostly from graft donor cells, taken 360 days after TCRalphabeta/CD19-depleted stem cell transplant. The clonotype was recovered from a male patient younger than 18 who had a stem cell transplant for acute myeloid leukemia, so the T cells may come from the graft donor. The chain carries TRBV7-2 and TRBJ2-3, with D unclear. This chain's CDR3 is CASSLVPSEGPGTSTDTQYF. Here the CDR3 DNA reads TGTGCCAGCAGCTTAGTGCCTTCCGAAGGTCCAGGAACTAGCACAGATACGCAGTATTTT.